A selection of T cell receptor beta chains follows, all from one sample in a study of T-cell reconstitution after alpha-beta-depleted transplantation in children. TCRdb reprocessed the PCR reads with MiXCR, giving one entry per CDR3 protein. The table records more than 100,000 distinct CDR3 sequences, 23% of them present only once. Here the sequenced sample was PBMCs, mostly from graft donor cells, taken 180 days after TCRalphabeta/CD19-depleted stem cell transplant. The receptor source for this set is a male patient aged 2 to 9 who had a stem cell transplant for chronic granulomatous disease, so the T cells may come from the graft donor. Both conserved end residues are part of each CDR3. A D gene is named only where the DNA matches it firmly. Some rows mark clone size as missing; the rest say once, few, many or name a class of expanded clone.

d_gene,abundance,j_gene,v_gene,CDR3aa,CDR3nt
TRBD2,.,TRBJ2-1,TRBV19,CASSPGTSGGSSYNEQFF,TGTGCCAGTAGCCCCGGGACTAGCGGGGGTAGCTCCTACAATGAGCAGTTCTTC
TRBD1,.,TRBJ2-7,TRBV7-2,CASSLRTTGFGSYEQYF,TGTGCCAGCAGCTTAAGGACGACAGGGTTTGGCTCCTACGAGCAGTACTTC
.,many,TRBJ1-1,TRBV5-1,CASSSGRGPTEAFF,TGCGCCAGCAGCTCCGGGCGGGGCCCCACTGAAGCTTTCTTT
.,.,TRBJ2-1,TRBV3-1,CASSQGTREDNEQFF,TGTGCCAGCAGCCAAGGGACGCGGGAAGACAATGAGCAGTTCTTC
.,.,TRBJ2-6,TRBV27,CASSSRPLMISGANVLTF,TGTGCCAGCAGTTCGAGGCCCTTAATGATCTCTGGGGCCAACGTCCTGACTTTC
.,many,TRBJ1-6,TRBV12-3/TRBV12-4,CASSTLQDSPLHF,TGTGCCAGCAGTACCCTACAGGATTCACCCCTCCACTTT
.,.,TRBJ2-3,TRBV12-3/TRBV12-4,CASCFYFRSGLVGTDTQYF,TGTGCCAGCTGTTTTTATTTCCGTTCTGGGTTGGTGGGCACAGATACGCAGTATTTT
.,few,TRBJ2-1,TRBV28,CASSPRLQGSEQFF,TGTGCCAGCAGTCCCCGATTACAGGGAAGTGAGCAGTTCTTC
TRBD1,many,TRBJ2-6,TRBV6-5,CASRKITGGLAGANVLTF,TGTGCCAGCAGAAAAATTACAGGGGGCCTGGCTGGGGCCAACGTCCTGACTTTC
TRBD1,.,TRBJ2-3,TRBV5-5,CASTLDRQASTDTQYF,TGTGCCAGTACCTTGGACAGGCAAGCTAGCACAGATACGCAGTATTTT
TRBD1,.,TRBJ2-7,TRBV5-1,CASSLGTGGVPYEQYF,TGCGCCAGCAGCTTGGGGACAGGGGGCGTTCCCTACGAGCAGTACTTC
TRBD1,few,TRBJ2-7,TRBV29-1,CSVGTGQGFYEQYF,TGCAGCGTCGGTACGGGACAGGGATTCTACGAGCAGTACTTC
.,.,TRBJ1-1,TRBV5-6,CASSSVGSQGSLNTEAFF,TGTGCCAGCAGCTCGGTGGGATCACAGGGTTCATTGAACACTGAAGCTTTCTTT
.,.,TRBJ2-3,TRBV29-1,CSVVPSREWAQYF,TGCAGCGTTGTTCCGAGCCGGGAATGGGCGCAGTATTTT
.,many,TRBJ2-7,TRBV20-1,CSARGAGPSYEQYF,TGCAGTGCTAGAGGGGCAGGGCCCTCGTACGAGCAGTACTTC
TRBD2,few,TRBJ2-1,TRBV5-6,CASSLARTSVNEQFF,TGTGCCAGCAGCTTGGCCAGGACTAGCGTAAATGAGCAGTTCTTC
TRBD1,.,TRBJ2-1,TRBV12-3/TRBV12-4,CASSPHLGQALGSVLNEQFF,TGTGCCAGCAGTCCCCACCTGGGACAGGCCTTGGGATCTGTCCTCAATGAGCAGTTCTTC
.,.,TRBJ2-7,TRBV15,CATSRDYEGKQYF,TGTGCCACCAGCAGAGATTATGAGGGTAAGCAGTACTTC
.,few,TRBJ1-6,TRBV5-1,CASSLVGGDSPLHF,TGCGCCAGCAGCTTGGTGGGGGGGGACTCACCCCTCCACTTT
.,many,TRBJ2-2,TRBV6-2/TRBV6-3,CASSGARPSTGELFF,TGTGCCAGCAGCGGGGCCCGCCCCTCCACCGGGGAGCTGTTTTTT
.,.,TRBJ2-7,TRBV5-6,CASSRGGSRYEQYF,TGTGCCAGCAGCAGAGGGGGATCTCGCTACGAGCAGTACTTC
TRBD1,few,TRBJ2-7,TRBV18,CASSPTGNGEQYF,TGTGCCAGCTCACCGACAGGGAACGGCGAGCAGTACTTC
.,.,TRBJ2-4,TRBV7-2,CASSLVRVAKNIQYF,TGTGCCAGCAGCTTAGTTAGGGTAGCCAAAAACATTCAGTACTTC
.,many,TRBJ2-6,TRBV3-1,CASSQDLVRVPGANVLTF,TGTGCCAGCAGCCAAGATTTAGTCAGGGTTCCTGGGGCCAACGTCCTGACTTTC
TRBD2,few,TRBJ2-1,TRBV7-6,CASRRTSGERDEQFF,TGTGCCAGCAGAAGGACTAGCGGGGAGAGGGATGAGCAGTTCTTC
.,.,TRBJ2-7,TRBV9,CASSAAPLYEQYF,TGTGCCAGCAGCGCCGCCCCCCTCTACGAGCAGTACTTC
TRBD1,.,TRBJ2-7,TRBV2,CASNGAGTGRIEQYF,TGTGCCAGCAACGGCGCCGGGACAGGGCGAATCGAGCAGTACTTC
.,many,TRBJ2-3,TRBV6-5,CASKRRGDSSTDTQYF,TGTGCCAGCAAACGCAGAGGGGATTCTAGCACAGATACGCAGTATTTT